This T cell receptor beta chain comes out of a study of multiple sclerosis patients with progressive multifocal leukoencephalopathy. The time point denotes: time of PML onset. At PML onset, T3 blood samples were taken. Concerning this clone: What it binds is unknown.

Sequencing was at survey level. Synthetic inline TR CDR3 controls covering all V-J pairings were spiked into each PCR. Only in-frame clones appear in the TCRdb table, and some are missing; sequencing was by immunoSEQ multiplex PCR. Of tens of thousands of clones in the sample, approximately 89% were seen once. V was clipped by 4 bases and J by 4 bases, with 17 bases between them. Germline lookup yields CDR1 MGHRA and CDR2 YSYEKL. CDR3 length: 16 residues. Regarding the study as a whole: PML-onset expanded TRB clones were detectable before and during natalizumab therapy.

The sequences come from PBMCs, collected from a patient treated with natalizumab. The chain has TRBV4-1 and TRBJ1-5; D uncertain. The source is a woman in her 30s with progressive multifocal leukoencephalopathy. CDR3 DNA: TGCGCCAGCAGCCTAACCCTACAAGGCCTGAATCAGCCCCAGCATTTT. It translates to CASSLTLQGLNQPQHF.